The following is a T cell receptor beta chain sequence with its context. The CDR3 contains 13 residues. Germline loops: CDR1 LGHNA, CDR2 YSLEER. V lost 2 bases, J lost 5 bases, and 9 bases lay in between. Sequenced by immunoSEQ multiplex PCR; TCRdb stores in-frame clones only, minus some. The sample lists about 240,000 clones, approximately 86% occurring once. The sample is drawn from a study of blood T cell repertoires in COVID-19. The sample consisted of peripheral blood. The V call is TRBV4-3, the J call TRBJ1-2; D unresolved. This TCR derives from a woman under 40 who had recovered from COVID-19. CDR3 nucleotides: TGCGCCAGCAGCCAATCCGCGTTATATGGCTACACCTTC. Encoded protein: CASSQSALYGYTF.